This T cell receptor (beta chain) was retrieved from a study of response to subunit inactivated influenza vaccine. A single record per CDR3 protein comes from TCRdb applying MiXCR to the RT-PCR reads. The sample includes about 520,000 distinct CDR3 sequences, roughly 25% seen only once; the top ten take 1.5% to 2%. This clonotype was seen more than once but under ten times. There are 14 residues in the CDR3. V trimming: 7 bases; J trimming: 2 bases; junction bases outside the gene matches: 7. Germline lookup yields CDR1 SQVTM and CDR2 ANQGSEA. This TCR was sampled from a man aged 45-60 years who received an inactivated influenza vaccine. J is TRBJ2-1 and V is TRBV29-1; 8 positions agree with TRBD2. The sample was CD4+ T cells sorted from PBMCs, taken more than 4 days after vaccination. This CDR3 reads CSAEKRGTYNEQFF. CDR3 nucleotides: TGCAGCGCGGAAAAGCGGGGGACCTACAATGAGCAGTTCTTC.